One sample yielded the 32 T cell receptor beta chains listed below, sequenced in a study of CD8+CD57+ T cells in acquired aplastic anemia. Patients who underwent sequencing had shown CD8+CD57+ cell expansion by flow cytometry. It was genomic DNA that served as the template for profiling TCR beta VDJ and CDR3. TCRdb re-called the reads through MiXCR, storing one row per CDR3 protein. Of about 150,000 distinct CDR3 sequences in the sample, just over 50% were seen once. The sample taken for sequencing was sorted CD4+, CD8+, or CD8+CD57+ T cells (not recorded which) from PBMCs. All receptors come from a human donor with aplastic anemia.

The chain links TRBV5-4 to TRBJ2-7; TRBD1 matches at 9 bases. The CDR3 covers 13 residues. V shed 4 bases and J 4 bases; nucleotides not matched to a gene: 3. The germline gives CDR1 SGHNT, CDR2 YYREEE (reference sequence). The CDR3 coding sequence is TGTGCCAGCAGCCAACAGGGGGCTTACGAGCAGTACTTC. It encodes CASSQQGAYEQYF. Together with reference TRBV5-4 and TRBJ2-7, the CDR3 gives the full variable domain: ETGVTQSPTHLIKTRGQQVTLRCSSQSGHNTVSWYQQALGQGPQFIFQYYREEENGRGNFPPRFSGLQFPNYSSELNVNALELDDSALYLCASSQQGAYEQYFGPGTRLTVT.

The chain employs TRBV10-3 and TRBJ2-1; D possibly corresponds to TRBD2 (5 bases). The germline gives CDR1 ENHRY, CDR2 SYGVKD. CDR3 length: 16 residues. V was cut by 3 bases and J by 5 bases, with 17 bases left in between. CDR3 DNA: TGTGCCATCAGTGAACCCGAAATCCTAGCCAACAATGAGCAGTTCTTC. Translation gives CAISEPEILANNEQFF.

V gene TRBV10-2 combines with J gene TRBJ2-5; TRBD1 is a possible D gene (5 bases). Germline CDR1 reads WSHSY; CDR2 reads SAAADI. Between the trimmed V and J ends, which lost 3 bases and 1 base, there was a span of 12 bases. There are 15 residues in the CDR3. CDR3 DNA: TGCGCCAGCAGTGATTGGTCAGGGCTCCAAGAGACCCAGTACTTC. It translates to CASSDWSGLQETQYF.

By share, this clonotype counts as medium-sized. The chain has TRBV6-1 and TRBJ2-7; the D is unclear. V lost 7 bases to trimming and J lost 7 bases, with 14 bases between them. The germline CDR1 and CDR2 sequences are MNHNS and SASEGT. This CDR3 is 12 amino acids long. The CDR3 DNA reads TGTGCCAGCACCTCCGGACGGGCGGAGCAGTACTTC. Its translation: CASTSGRAEQYF.

This clonotype was counted a few times. The genes are TRBV27 and TRBJ2-2; 14 bases are shared with TRBD2. Trimming removed 10 bases from V and 4 bases from J; junction bases left unmatched: 8. The germline CDR1 and CDR2 sequences are MNHEY and SMNVEV (reference sequence). The length of the CDR3 is 16 residues. CDR3 DNA sequence: TGTGCCACTTCGACTAGCGGGGGGGAAGGCACCGGGGAGCTGTTTTTT. Translation: CATSTSGGEGTGELFF.

The V call is TRBV29-1, the J call TRBJ1-1; no clear D. The CDR3 is 15 residues long. V gave up 4 bases and J gave up 1 base, with 16 bases separating them. CDR1 SQVTM and CDR2 ANQGSEA come from the germline V gene. CDR3: CSVVVWGIENTEAFF. The CDR3 bases are TGCAGCGTTGTAGTTTGGGGAATTGAGAACACTGAAGCTTTCTTT.

This clonotype was picked up a small number of times. The chain recombines TRBV2 with TRBJ1-6; D not certain. The CDR3 runs to 12 residues. V lost 2 bases and J lost 10, with 6 bases in between. In germline, CDR1 is SNHLY, CDR2 FYNNEI. The CDR3 bases are TGTGCCAGCAGTGAACCGGGATCACCCCTCCACTTT. Its translation: CASSEPGSPLHF.

This clonotype has just one count. The chain couples TRBV19 to TRBJ2-5, with 10 nucleotides matching TRBD2. Per the germline V gene, CDR1 is LNHDA and CDR2 is SQIVND (reference sequence). The CDR3 runs 15 residues. J gave up 5 bases and V 3 bases, and 6 bases lay outside the gene matches. The CDR3 protein is CASSISAGGGETQYF. CDR3 bases: TGTGCCAGTAGTATTTCAGCGGGAGGGGGTGAGACCCAGTACTTC.

This clonotype occurred many times. The CDR3 reads CASSMGSLTEAFF. The CDR3 bases are TGTGCCAGTAGTATGGGCAGCCTCACTGAAGCTTTCTTT. The V gene is TRBV19, the J gene TRBJ1-1; D is ambiguous. The germline gives CDR1 LNHDA, CDR2 SQIVND (reference sequence). CDR3 length equals 13 residues. Trimming stripped 3 bases from V and 4 bases from J, with 9 bases between.

This clonotype has more than one count but fewer than ten. The DNA for the CDR3 is TGCACCGGGGGTTCTGGAAACACCATATATTTT. Amino acid sequence: CTGGSGNTIYF. The rearrangement uses TRBV29-1 and TRBJ1-3; TRBD1 might be the D (5 bases). The CDR3 runs to 11 residues. The germline V gene encodes CDR1 SQVTM and CDR2 ANQGSEA.

The table lists this clonotype with a count of one. Being one base from a much bigger clone, this may be a read error. The chain links TRBV2 to TRBJ2-5, with TRBD2 matching 9 bases. The V and J ends lost 6 bases and 5 bases, in that order; junction bases with no gene match: 10. The CDR3 contains 15 residues. Germline CDR1 is SNHLY and CDR2 is FYNNEI. The CDR3 bases are TGTGCCAGCAGCTCGTGGCTAGCGGGGACTGAGACCCAGTACTTC. Its protein is CASSSWLAGTETQYF.

This clonotype was seen repeatedly, ten times or more. The chain uses TRBV11-2 and TRBJ2-2; maybe TRBD1 (5 bases). CDR1 is SGHAT and CDR2 is FQNNGV in the germline V gene. The V end was cut by 0 bases, the J end by 3 bases, with 5 bases between. There are 14 residues in the CDR3. CDR3 sequence reads: CASSLEGHTGELFF. Here the CDR3 DNA reads TGTGCCAGCAGCTTAGAGGGGCACACCGGGGAGCTGTTTTTT. The variable domain in full, completed from reference TRBV11-2 and TRBJ2-2, reads EAGVAQSPRYKIIEKRQSVAFWCNPISGHATLYWYQQILGQGPKLLIQFQNNGVVDDSQLPKDRFSAERLKGVDSTLKIQPAKLEDSAVYLCASSLEGHTGELFFGEGSRLTVL.

V is TRBV19 and J is TRBJ1-4; tentatively, D is TRBD1 (6 bases). With 6 bases removed from V and 8 bases from J, the gap between germline ends came to 16 bases. The CDR3 spans 14 residues. Germline values: CDR1 LNHDA, CDR2 SQIVND (reference sequence). CDR3 bases: TGTGCCAGTAGACGTAAACAGGGCGGCGAAAAACTGTTTTTT. This translates into CASRRKQGGEKLFF.

This clonotype has more than one count but fewer than ten. The V call is TRBV7-3, the J call TRBJ2-5, with 7 bases matching TRBD2. CDR1 is SGHTA, CDR2 FQGTGA, per germline. This CDR3 region has 14 residues. The junction had 5 bases not matched to a gene; V was cut back by 3 bases and J by 4 bases. The CDR3 spells CASSLGGFGETQYF. In DNA, the CDR3 is TGTGCCAGCAGCTTGGGAGGGTTTGGAGAGACCCAGTACTTC.

The gene calls are TRBV29-1 and TRBJ2-5, with 13 bases that match TRBD2. The ends lost 4 bases at V and 5 bases at J; junction bases unmatched: 7. Germline V gene lookup returns CDR1 SQVTM and CDR2 ANQGSEA. The CDR3 is 15 amino acids. This CDR3 is CSVVMGLAGWETQYF. The CDR3 region has the DNA TGCAGCGTTGTCATGGGACTAGCGGGATGGGAGACCCAGTACTTC.

V gene TRBV15 combines with J gene TRBJ2-7; D call uncertain. V shed 1 base and J shed 1 base, with 8 bases lying between them. Germline loops: CDR1 LNHNV, CDR2 YYDKDF (reference sequence). The CDR3 extends over 14 amino acids. Written as DNA, the CDR3 is TGTGCCACCAGCAGAGGGGGTACTTCCTACGAGCAGTACTTC. Protein sequence: CATSRGGTSYEQYF.

The V and J genes are TRBV2 and TRBJ1-1; perhaps TRBD1 as D (5 bases). Per germline, CDR1 SNHLY and CDR2 FYNNEI. V was pared by 6 bases and J by 1 base, with 18 bases between. The CDR3 contains 16 residues. Here the CDR3 reads CASREEQGRWNTEAFF. Here the CDR3 DNA reads TGTGCCAGCAGGGAGGAGCAGGGCAGGTGGAACACTGAAGCTTTCTTT. The full variable domain, rest sourced from reference TRBV2 and TRBJ1-1, is EPEVTQTPSHQVTQMGQEVILRCVPISNHLYFYWYRQILGQKVEFLVSFYNNEISEKSEIFDDQFSVERPDGSNFTLKIRSTKLEDSAMYFCASREEQGRWNTEAFFGQGTRLTVV.

The chain carries TRBV10-3 and TRBJ2-7; 8 nucleotides agree with TRBD2. The germline V gene encodes CDR1 ENHRY and CDR2 SYGVKD. The CDR3 is made up of 14 amino acids. Trimming removed 6 bases from V and 4 bases from J; junction bases left unmatched: 8. The CDR3 protein is CAISGTSDRYEQYF. The CDR3, as DNA: TGTGCCATCAGCGGGACTAGTGACCGGTACGAGCAGTACTTC.

This clonotype came up many times. J is TRBJ2-3 and V is TRBV7-8, with a tentative D call TRBD2 (7 bases). V was cut by 0 bases and J by 4 bases, with 17 bases left in between. Germline V gene lookup returns CDR1 SGHVS and CDR2 FQNEAQ. The CDR3 is 17 amino acids. The CDR3 protein is CASSLARGVGGPDTQYF. DNA for the CDR3: TGTGCCAGCAGCTTAGCTCGCGGGGTGGGGGGGCCAGATACGCAGTATTTT.

The chain links TRBV19 to TRBJ2-7, with D perhaps matching TRBD1 (5 bases). The V end was cut by 3 bases, the J end by 5 bases, with 14 bases between. This CDR3 comprises 14 residues. Germline CDR1 is LNHDA and CDR2 is SQIVND (reference sequence). The CDR3 DNA sequence: TGTGCCAGTAGTATCTCAGGGTACACCAACGAGCAGTACTTC. This encodes CASSISGYTNEQYF.

The J gene is TRBJ1-1, the V gene TRBV29-1, with a weak D call TRBD1 (6 bases). The CDR3 loop spans 13 amino acids. CDR1 is SQVTM, CDR2 ANQGSEA, per germline. The CDR3 loop is CITQGHPNTEAFF. DNA for the CDR3: TGCATCACTCAGGGACACCCAAACACTGAAGCTTTCTTT.

The chain links TRBV20-1 to TRBJ2-1; D possibly corresponds to TRBD1 (5 bases). Germline V gives CDR1 DFQATT, CDR2 SNEGSKA (reference sequence). With 2 bases removed from V and 6 bases from J, the gap between germline ends came to 5 bases. CDR3 size: 11 residues. The CDR3 here is CSARQGNEQFF. The CDR3 bases are TGCAGTGCTAGACAGGGCAATGAGCAGTTCTTC.

This clonotype showed up many times. The chain has TRBV7-9 and TRBJ1-4; TRBD1 agrees at 7 bases. V shed 1 base, J shed 5 bases, and the junction held 1 base outside the gene matches. CDR1 SEHNR and CDR2 FQNEAQ come from the germline V gene (reference sequence). This CDR3 has 14 residues. The DNA for the CDR3 is TGTGCCAGCAGCTTAGGGACAGGAAATGAAAAACTGTTTTTT. Translated: CASSLGTGNEKLFF.

For this clonotype: Without the conserved terminal phenylalanine or tryptophan, this CDR3 likely stems from a read error. V is TRBV2 and J is TRBJ1-1; 7 bases are shared with TRBD1. Germline CDR1 reads SNHLY; CDR2 reads FYNNEI. The CDR3 covers 13 residues. Trimming removed 6 bases from V and 1 base from J; junction bases left unmatched: 2. The chain's CDR3 is CASSRDRNTEAFL. For the CDR3, the DNA is TGTGCCAGCAGCCGGGACAGGAACACTGAAGCTTTCCTT.

In this sample, this clonotype turned up a few times. In nucleotides, the CDR3 is TGTGCCAGCAGCCCGACAGGTAAGGGCACTGAAGCTTTCTTT. Translation: CASSPTGKGTEAFF. The V call is TRBV6-4, the J call TRBJ1-1; weak D call: TRBD1 (6 bases). Deletions cut 6 bases from V and 4 bases from J, with 15 bases between. Germline CDR1 and CDR2: MRHNA and SNTAGT. The CDR3 consists of 14 residues.

The chain employs TRBV10-3 and TRBJ2-7; TRBD2 agrees at 10 bases. Germline lookup yields CDR1 ENHRY and CDR2 SYGVKD. Germline trimming cut 3 bases from V and 2 bases from J; bases unmatched to any gene: 13. The CDR3 loop spans 18 amino acids. CDR3 coding DNA: TGTGCCATCAGTGAAAAGGCTAGCGGGAGAGGCAGCGCCTACGAGCAGTACTTC. Encoded protein: CAISEKASGRGSAYEQYF.

The chain employs TRBV5-8 and TRBJ1-2, with 11 bases that match TRBD1. Germline loops: CDR1 SGHTS, CDR2 YDEGEE. The CDR3 contains 13 residues. The V and J ends lost 4 bases and 8 bases, in that order; junction bases with no gene match: 4. Here the CDR3 DNA reads TGTGCCAGCAGCCCGGACAGGGGGCGAGGCTACACCTTC. This codes for CASSPDRGRGYTF.

The rearrangement uses TRBV19 and TRBJ2-7; 9 bases map to TRBD1. The CDR3 has 14 residues. Germline CDR1 reads LNHDA; CDR2 reads SQIVND (reference sequence). The trim removed 7 bases at V and 0 bases at J, leaving 4 bases unmatched. The CDR3 is CASTTTGGSYEQYF. DNA for the CDR3: TGTGCCAGTACAACGACAGGGGGCTCCTACGAGCAGTACTTC.

This clonotype appeared a single time. This chain uses TRBV10-3 with TRBJ1-1, with 10 bases that match TRBD1. The CDR3 sequence is 13 residues long. Trimming at V came to 8 bases and at J to 4 bases, leaving 4 bases not matched to a gene. CDR1 is ENHRY, CDR2 SYGVKD, per germline. CDR3 protein: CAIGQGEPTEAFF. CDR3 DNA sequence: TGTGCCATCGGACAGGGGGAACCCACTGAAGCTTTCTTT.

The chain couples TRBV10-3 to TRBJ2-3; 9 positions agree with TRBD1. The junction had 2 bases not matched to a gene; V was cut back by 6 bases and J by 1 base. The CDR3 totals 14 residues. Germline V lookup: CDR1 ENHRY, CDR2 SYGVKD. CDR3 protein: CAISGQGRTDTQYF. CDR3 DNA sequence: TGTGCCATCAGCGGACAGGGGCGCACAGATACGCAGTATTTT.

This clonotype was seen a few times. The rearrangement links TRBV20-1 to TRBJ1-2; no firm D call. The ends were cut back, 3 bases at V and 8 bases at J, with 10 bases in the middle. There are 11 residues in the CDR3. CDR1 is DFQATT, CDR2 SNEGSKA, per germline (reference sequence). The CDR3 bases are TGCAGTGCTAGGTACTCGGTCGGCTACACCTTC. This encodes CSARYSVGYTF.

This sequence joins TRBV5-1 and TRBJ1-1; 9 nucleotides align to TRBD1. With 4 bases clipped from V and 4 bases from J, the junction kept 5 bases outside the gene matches. Germline V lookup: CDR1 SGHRS, CDR2 YFSETQ. The length of the CDR3 is 14 residues. CDR3 bases: TGCGCCAGCAGCGTCGGACAGGGGAGCACTGAAGCTTTCTTT. Amino acid sequence: CASSVGQGSTEAFF.